The entry below gives a single T cell receptor (beta chain) sequence along with its context. The data are from a study of blood T cell repertoires in COVID-19. About the research overall: The origin of the acute and convalescent COVID-19 samples was the United States, Italy and Spain. From T cells, B-cell-depleted T cells, or PBMCs came the material, which was cDNA or gDNA.

As processed by the authors: Counts of nucleated cells, estimated from reference gene primer amplification, were obtained. Libraries were prepared by immunoSEQ multiplex PCR; TCRdb keeps only in-frame clonotypes and omits some of them. The D gene and trimming were derived from the DNA, and the V and J assignments and clone size from that table. The sample lists around 46,000 clones; over 75% were seen once. The CDR3 has 12 residues. Germline CDR1 SNHLY, CDR2 FYNNEI. The junction had 1 base not matched to a gene; V was cut back by 8 bases and J by 4 bases. This chain connects TRBV2 to TRBJ2-7; 11 bases are a match to TRBD1. This TCR was recovered from a human donor in a cohort sampled during active COVID-19. Sequencing was done on a sample of peripheral blood. DNA of the CDR3: TGTGCCAGCGGACAGGGGGCTTACGAGCAGTACTTC. Its translation is CASGQGAYEQYF.